This is a list of T cell receptor beta chains from one sample in a study of T cell responses to AZD1222 COVID-19 vaccine. Clones were sequenced by immunoSEQ multiplex PCR, and TCRdb holds only the in-frame ones, with some missing. The repertoire includes 72,000 or so clones, 85% of them detected once, and roughly 20% sits in the top ten. The material was peripheral blood, obtained on day 0 of AZD1222 vaccination. The origin of the receptors is an adult in good health. The CDR3 runs from the conserved cysteine through the conserved F or W. Each record gives: J gene, D gene, V gene, clone size, CDR3 protein, CDR3 DNA. A D gene is named only where the DNA matches it firmly. Only part of the rows carry a size: once, few, many, or a class if the clone is expanded.

>TRBJ1-1|-|TRBV24-1|-
CATSDFGGDTEAFF
TGTGCCACCAGTGATTTCGGGGGTGACACTGAAGCTTTCTTT
>TRBJ2-7|-|TRBV12-3/TRBV12-4|once
CASSSEVNEQYF
TGTGCCAGCAGTTCCGAGGTCAACGAGCAGTACTTC
>TRBJ1-2|-|TRBV2|-
CASSRSGAYGYTF
TGTGCCAGCAGTCGATCAGGGGCCTATGGCTACACCTTC
>TRBJ2-3|TRBD2|TRBV7-2|-
CASSPQLTSGSALTQYF
TGTGCCAGCAGCCCCCAGTTGACTAGCGGGAGTGCTCTTACGCAGTATTTT
>TRBJ1-1|-|TRBV12-3/TRBV12-4|-
CASTVGMNTEAFF
TGTGCCAGCACTGTTGGCATGAACACTGAAGCTTTCTTT
>TRBJ1-2|-|TRBV2|-
CASSGGVDGYTF
TGTGCCAGCTCTGGAGGGGTGGATGGCTACACCTTC
>TRBJ2-5|TRBD2|TRBV4-1|-
CASSQGLAGGRETQYF
TGCGCCAGCAGCCAGGGACTAGCGGGGGGGCGGGAGACCCAGTACTTC
>TRBJ2-1|TRBD1|TRBV5-4|few
CASSLDPDRGVNEQFF
TGTGCCAGCAGCTTGGATCCGGACAGGGGCGTCAATGAGCAGTTCTTC
>TRBJ2-3|-|TRBV6-5|-
CASSFLETQYF
TGTGCCAGCAGTTTTCTAGAGACGCAGTATTTT
>TRBJ2-1|-|TRBV30|-
CAWSRGVFYNEQFF
TGTGCCTGGAGTCGCGGGGTGTTTTACAATGAGCAGTTCTTC
>TRBJ2-7|-|TRBV4-1|once
CASSQRGYEQYF
TGCGCCAGCAGCCAAAGGGGTTACGAGCAGTACTTC
>TRBJ2-4|TRBD1|TRBV29-1|-
CSVGATGAKNIQYF
TGCAGCGTTGGGGCGACAGGGGCCAAAAACATTCAGTACTTC
>TRBJ2-3|TRBD1|TRBV5-1|-
CASSGGQGAPDTQYF
TGCGCCAGCAGCGGGGGACAGGGGGCCCCAGATACGCAGTATTTT
>TRBJ1-1|TRBD1|TRBV6-5|-
CASSRTQGMNTEAFF
TGTGCCAGCAGCCGCACACAGGGGATGAACACTGAAGCTTTCTTT
>TRBJ1-2|-|TRBV6-5|-
CASSYGRRYNYGYTF
TGTGCCAGCAGTTACGGCAGGCGATACAACTATGGCTACACCTTC
>TRBJ2-7|TRBD2|TRBV27|-
CASSFLAGPYEQYF
TGTGCCAGCAGTTTTCTAGCGGGTCCCTACGAGCAGTACTTC
>TRBJ2-2|-|TRBV19|few
CASSSTPIWTGELFF
TGTGCCAGTAGTAGTACCCCAATTTGGACCGGGGAGCTGTTTTTT
>TRBJ2-3|TRBD1|TRBV19|-
CASSTPTGVSTDTQYF
TGTGCCAGTAGTACCCCGACAGGGGTAAGCACAGATACGCAGTATTTT
>TRBJ2-1|TRBD2|TRBV14|-
CASTWTSGYNEQFF
TGTGCCAGCACCTGGACTAGCGGTTACAATGAGCAGTTCTTC
>TRBJ1-2|TRBD1|TRBV3-1/TRBV3-2|-
CASSQGTGREDYGYTF
TGTGCCAGCAGCCAAGGGACAGGTCGCGAGGACTATGGCTACACCTTC
>TRBJ1-3|TRBD1|TRBV27|-
CASSLSGQGAGNTIYF
TGTGCCAGCAGTTTATCAGGCCAGGGGGCTGGAAACACCATATATTTT